This T cell receptor (beta chain) was identified in a study of metastatic and nonmetastatic thyroid tumors. In the study overall: Repertoire comparison spanned blood and tumor or nodule tissue of malignant and benign thyroid patients.

This clone has at least ten counts. Until they underwent thyroid surgery, no patient had received any treatment. TCRdb re-called the PCR reads with MiXCR. The sample has approximately 30,000 clones; over 15% are singletons. The ends were cut back, 0 bases at V and 0 bases at J, with 2 bases in the middle. The CDR3 is 12 amino acids. Germline CDR1 reads GTSNPN; CDR2 reads SVGIG (reference sequence). This clonotype originated in a male donor with papillary thyroid cancer or a benign thyroid nodule (not recorded which). Some clones in this sample may be carry-over from other donors' samples. The material sequenced was blood. This chain links TRBV30 with TRBJ2-5; D not resolved. The CDR3 reads CAWSVNQETQYF. DNA of the CDR3: TGTGCCTGGAGTGTTAACCAAGAGACCCAGTACTTC. The whole variable domain, remainder taken from reference TRBV30 and TRBJ2-5, is SQTIHQWPATLVQPVGSPLSLECTVEGTSNPNLYWYRQAAGRGLQLLFYSVGIGQISSEVPQNLSASRPQDRQFILSSKKLLLSDSGFYLCAWSVNQETQYFGPGTRLLVL.